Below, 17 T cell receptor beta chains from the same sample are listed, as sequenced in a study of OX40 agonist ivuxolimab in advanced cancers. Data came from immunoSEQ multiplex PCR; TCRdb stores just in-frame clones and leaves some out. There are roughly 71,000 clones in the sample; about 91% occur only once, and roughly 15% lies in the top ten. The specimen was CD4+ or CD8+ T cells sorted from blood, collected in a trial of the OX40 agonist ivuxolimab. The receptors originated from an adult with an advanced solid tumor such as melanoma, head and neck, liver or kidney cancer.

The CDR3 loop is CASSRDGTSNQPQHF. DNA of the CDR3: TGTGCCAGCAGCCGGGACGGAACTAGCAATCAGCCCCAGCATTTT. The chain recombines TRBV7-9 with TRBJ1-5; the D gene is possibly TRBD1 (5 bases). The germline CDR1 and CDR2 sequences are SEHNR and FQNEAQ (reference sequence). This CDR3 region has 15 residues. V gave up 5 bases and J gave up 0 bases, with 11 bases separating them.

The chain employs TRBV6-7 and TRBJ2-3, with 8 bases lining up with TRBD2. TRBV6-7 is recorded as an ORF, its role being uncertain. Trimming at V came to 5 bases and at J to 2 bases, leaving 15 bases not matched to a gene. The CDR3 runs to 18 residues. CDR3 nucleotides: TGTGCCAGCAGTAAAACTCGTCTTAGCGGGAACTACACAGATACGCAGTATTTT. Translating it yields CASSKTRLSGNYTDTQYF.

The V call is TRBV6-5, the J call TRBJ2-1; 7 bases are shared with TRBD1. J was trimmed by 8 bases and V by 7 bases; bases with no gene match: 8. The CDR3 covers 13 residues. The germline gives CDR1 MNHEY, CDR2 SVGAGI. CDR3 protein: CASTTGPNHEQFF. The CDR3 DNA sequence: TGTGCCAGCACGACAGGGCCGAACCATGAGCAGTTCTTC.

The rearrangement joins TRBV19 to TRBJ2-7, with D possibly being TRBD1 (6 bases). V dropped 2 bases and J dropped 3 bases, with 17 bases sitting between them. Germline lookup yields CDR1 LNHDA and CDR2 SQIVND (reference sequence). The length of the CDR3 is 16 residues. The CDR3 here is CASSIQGQWGHYEQYF. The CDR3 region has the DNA TGTGCCAGTAGTATACAAGGACAGTGGGGTCACTACGAGCAGTACTTC.

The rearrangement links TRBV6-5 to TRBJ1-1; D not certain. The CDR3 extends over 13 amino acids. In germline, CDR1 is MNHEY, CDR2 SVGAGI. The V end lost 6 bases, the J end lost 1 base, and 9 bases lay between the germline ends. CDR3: CASRSNRNTEAFF. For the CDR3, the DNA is TGTGCCAGCAGATCAAACAGGAACACTGAAGCTTTCTTT.

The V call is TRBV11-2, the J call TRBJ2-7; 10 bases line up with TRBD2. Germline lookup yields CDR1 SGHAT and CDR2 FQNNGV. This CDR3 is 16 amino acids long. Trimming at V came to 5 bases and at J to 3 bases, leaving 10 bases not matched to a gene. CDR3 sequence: CASSPSGRANYYEQYF. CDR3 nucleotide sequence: TGTGCCAGCAGCCCGAGCGGGAGGGCCAATTACTACGAGCAGTACTTC. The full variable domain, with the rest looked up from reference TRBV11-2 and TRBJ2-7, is EAGVAQSPRYKIIEKRQSVAFWCNPISGHATLYWYQQILGQGPKLLIQFQNNGVVDDSQLPKDRFSAERLKGVDSTLKIQPAKLEDSAVYLCASSPSGRANYYEQYFGPGTRLTVT.

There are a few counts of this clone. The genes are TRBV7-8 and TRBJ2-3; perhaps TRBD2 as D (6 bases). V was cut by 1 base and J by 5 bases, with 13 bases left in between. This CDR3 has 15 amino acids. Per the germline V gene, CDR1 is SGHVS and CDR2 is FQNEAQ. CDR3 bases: TGTGCCAGCAGCTTAGAAGCTAGCGCAGTAGATACGCAGTATTTT. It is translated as CASSLEASAVDTQYF.

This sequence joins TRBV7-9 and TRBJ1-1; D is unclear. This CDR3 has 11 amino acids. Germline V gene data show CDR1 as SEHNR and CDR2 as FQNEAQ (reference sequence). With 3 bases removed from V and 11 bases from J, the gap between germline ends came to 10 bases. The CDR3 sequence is CASSFGDGAFF. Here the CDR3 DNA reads TGTGCCAGCAGCTTTGGGGATGGTGCTTTCTTT.

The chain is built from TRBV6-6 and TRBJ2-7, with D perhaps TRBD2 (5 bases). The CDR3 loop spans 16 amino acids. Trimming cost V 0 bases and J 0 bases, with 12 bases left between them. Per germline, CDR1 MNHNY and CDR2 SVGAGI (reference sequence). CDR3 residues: CASSYSTGMSSYEQYF. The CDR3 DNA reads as TGTGCCAGCAGTTACTCTACGGGAATGAGCTCCTACGAGCAGTACTTC.

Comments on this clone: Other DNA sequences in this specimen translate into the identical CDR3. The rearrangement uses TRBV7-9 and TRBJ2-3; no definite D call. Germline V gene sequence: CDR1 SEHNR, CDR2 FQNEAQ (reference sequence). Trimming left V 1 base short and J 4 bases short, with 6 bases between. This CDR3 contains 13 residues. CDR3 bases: TGTGCCAGCAGCTTAGTAGGGCCAGATACGCAGTATTTT. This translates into CASSLVGPDTQYF.

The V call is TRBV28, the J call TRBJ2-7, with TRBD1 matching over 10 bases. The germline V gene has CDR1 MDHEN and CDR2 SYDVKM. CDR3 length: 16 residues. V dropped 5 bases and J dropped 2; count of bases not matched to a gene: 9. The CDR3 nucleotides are TGTGCCAGCAGTCCTTCGACAGGGGGCTTTACCTACGAGCAGTACTTC. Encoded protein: CASSPSTGGFTYEQYF.

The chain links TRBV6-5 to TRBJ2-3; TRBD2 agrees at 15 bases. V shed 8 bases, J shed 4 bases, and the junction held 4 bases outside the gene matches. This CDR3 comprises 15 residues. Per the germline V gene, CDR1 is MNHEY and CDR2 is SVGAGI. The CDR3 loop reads CASGLAGGLADTQYF. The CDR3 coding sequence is TGTGCCAGCGGACTAGCGGGAGGGCTGGCAGATACGCAGTATTTT.

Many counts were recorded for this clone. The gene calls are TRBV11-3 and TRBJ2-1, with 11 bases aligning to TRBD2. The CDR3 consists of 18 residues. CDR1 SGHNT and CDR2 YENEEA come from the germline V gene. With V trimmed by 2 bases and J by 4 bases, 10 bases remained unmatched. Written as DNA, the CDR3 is TGTGCCAGCAGCTTAACCCCAGAAACTAGCGGGAGATACAATGAGCAGTTCTTC. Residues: CASSLTPETSGRYNEQFF.

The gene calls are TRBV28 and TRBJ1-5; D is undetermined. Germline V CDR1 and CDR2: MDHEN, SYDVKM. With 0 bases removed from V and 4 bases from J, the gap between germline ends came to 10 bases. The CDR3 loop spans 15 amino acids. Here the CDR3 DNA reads TGTGCCAGCAGTTTATGGTCGGAAAAAAATCAGCCCCAGCATTTT. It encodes CASSLWSEKNQPQHF.

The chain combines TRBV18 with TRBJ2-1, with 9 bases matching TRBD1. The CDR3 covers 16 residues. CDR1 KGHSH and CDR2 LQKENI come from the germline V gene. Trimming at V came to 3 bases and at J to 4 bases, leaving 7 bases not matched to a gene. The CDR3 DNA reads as TGTGCCAGCTCACCTCTAACAGGGGGCGGGTACAATGAGCAGTTCTTC. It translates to CASSPLTGGGYNEQFF.

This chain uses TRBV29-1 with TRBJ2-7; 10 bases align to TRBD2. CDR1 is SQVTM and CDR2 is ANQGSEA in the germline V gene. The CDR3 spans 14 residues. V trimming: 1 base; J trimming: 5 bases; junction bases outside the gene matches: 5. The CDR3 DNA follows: TGCAGCGTTGAAGGGCTAGCGGGGGCCAACGAGCAGTACTTC. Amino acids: CSVEGLAGANEQYF.

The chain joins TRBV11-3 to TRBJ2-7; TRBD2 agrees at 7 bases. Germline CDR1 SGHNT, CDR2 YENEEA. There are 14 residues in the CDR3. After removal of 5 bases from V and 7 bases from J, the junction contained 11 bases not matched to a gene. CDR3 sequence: CASSLKLAAGEQYF. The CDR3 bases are TGTGCCAGCAGCCTTAAGCTAGCGGCGGGGGAGCAGTACTTC. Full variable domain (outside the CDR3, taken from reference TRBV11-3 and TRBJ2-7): EAGVVQSPRYKIIEKKQPVAFWCNPISGHNTLYWYLQNLGQGPELLIRYENEEAVDDSQLPKDRFSAERLKGVDSTLKIQPAELGDSAVYLCASSLKLAAGEQYFGPGTRLTVT.